The rows below give T cell receptor beta chains drawn from one sample of a study of T cells expressing NK-cell markers. TCRdb reprocessed the 5' RACE reads and reports one entry per CDR3 protein, with no DNA. This listing includes a few hundred thousand distinct CDR3 sequences. Source material: blood T cells: a sorted CD56 or NKG2C T cell subset, CD4+ or CD8+ T cells, or bulk PBMC T cells (not recorded which). The receptors were sampled from a man between 18 and 29 years old in good health. CDR3s include the opening cysteine and the closing phenylalanine or tryptophan.

>13|TRBV7-3|TRBJ2-2
CASSLTSTGELFF
>14|TRBV7-8|TRBJ2-1
CASSFPPGRSEQFF
>14|TRBV6-1|TRBJ1-1
CASSDDRGGTEAFF
>14|TRBV6-1|TRBJ2-3
CATDRDRAADTQYF
>12|TRBV20-1|TRBJ2-7
CSAPGQTYEQYF
>16|TRBV20-1|TRBJ2-1
CSASEGDRGWENEQFF
>13|TRBV3-1|TRBJ2-7
CASSQFPEYEQYF
>16|TRBV15|TRBJ2-6
CATSRGTGQGANVLTF
>15|TRBV11-2|TRBJ2-7
CASSATDGGSYEQYF
>14|TRBV20-1|TRBJ2-5
CSAGGGAGGETQYF
>21|TRBV20-1|TRBJ2-1
CSARAPAMGEMTLGSYNEQFF
>16|TRBV12-3/TRBV12-4|TRBJ1-3
CASSLKGRQRGNTIYF
>13|TRBV6-1|TRBJ1-1
CASRLRPSFEAFF
>14|TRBV10-3|TRBJ1-1
CAISDPGMNTEAFF
>14|TRBV29-1|TRBJ1-1
CSVHIRTGSTEAFF
>16|TRBV20-1|TRBJ2-7
CSASGLAGGINYEQYF
>16|TRBV7-9|TRBJ1-4
CASSLFRTSTNEKLFF
>14|TRBV5-4|TRBJ2-7
CASSNAGTGDEQYF
>12|TRBV29-1|TRBJ1-2
CSVVVMDYGYTF
>12|TRBV29-1|TRBJ2-4
CSVGSAKNIQYF
>15|TRBV5-4|TRBJ2-7
CASSLPSSGRSEQYF
>17|TRBV10-3|TRBJ2-7
CAISEGTGAYPSYEQYF
>15|TRBV6-2/TRBV6-3|TRBJ2-3
CASSSGTGDTDTQYF
>14|TRBV12-3/TRBV12-4|TRBJ1-1
CASRKILDGTEAFF